This record looks at one T cell receptor beta chain sequence and its context. Its specificity is unknown. This sample was taken from a study of T cells after yellow fever vaccination. The CDR3 spans 13 residues. V lost 6 bases and J 3 bases, leaving 6 bases between the germline ends. Germline values: CDR1 MNHEY, CDR2 SVGAGI. MiXCR, run by TCRdb on the 5' RACE reads, gives a single entry per CDR3 protein. The top ten hold about 3% of the sample, which has about 350,000 distinct CDR3 sequences, 12% seen once. Study-level results: A minor fraction of clonotypes spanned both CD4 and CD8 compartments. Abundant clonotypes from the bulk population could get into FACS-sorted repertoires as contaminants.

The clonotype comes from a man aged 18 to 29 who received the YFV17D yellow fever vaccine. Sequencing was performed on CD4+ T cells sorted from PBMCs, taken 15 days after the yellow fever booster vaccination. The chain uses TRBV6-5 and TRBJ1-6; D uncertain. The DNA for the CDR3 is TGTGCCAGCAGCCAAAACTATAATTCACCCCTCCACTTT. This translates into CASSQNYNSPLHF.